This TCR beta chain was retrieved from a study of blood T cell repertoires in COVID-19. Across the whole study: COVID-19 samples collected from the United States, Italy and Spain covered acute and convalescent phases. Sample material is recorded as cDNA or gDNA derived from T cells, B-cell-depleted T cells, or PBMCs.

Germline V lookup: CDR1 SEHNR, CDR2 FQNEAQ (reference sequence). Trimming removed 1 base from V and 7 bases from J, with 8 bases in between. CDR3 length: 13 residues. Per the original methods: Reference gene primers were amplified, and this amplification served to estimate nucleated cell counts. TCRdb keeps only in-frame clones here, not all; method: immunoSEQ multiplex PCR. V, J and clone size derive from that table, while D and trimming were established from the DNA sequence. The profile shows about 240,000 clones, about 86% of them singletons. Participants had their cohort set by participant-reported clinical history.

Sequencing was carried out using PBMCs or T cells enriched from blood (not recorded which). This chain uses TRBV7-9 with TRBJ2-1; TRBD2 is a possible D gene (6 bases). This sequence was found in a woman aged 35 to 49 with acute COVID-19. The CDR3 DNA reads TGTGCCAGCAGCTTAGGGGCGGGAAATGAGCAGTTCTTC. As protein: CASSLGAGNEQFF.